This TCR beta chain was retrieved from a study of T cell changes during pregnancy in multiple sclerosis. Profiling relied on immunoSEQ multiplex PCR, and the TCRdb table lists in-frame clones only, not all of them. The table lists approximately 40,000 clones, approximately 91% of them singletons. The germline CDR1 and CDR2 sequences are GTSNPN and SVGIG (reference sequence). The CDR3 is 13 amino acids. J was trimmed by 4 bases and V by 5 bases; bases with no gene match: 7. This chain connects TRBV30 to TRBJ1-1; 7 bases fit TRBD1. This specimen consisted of CD8+ T cells from peripheral blood mononuclear cells, obtained in the third trimester of pregnancy. The sequence was obtained from a female donor with multiple sclerosis, enrolled in a pregnancy study. CDR3 sequence: CAWDTGVPTEAFF. CDR3 sequence (DNA): TGTGCCTGGGATACAGGGGTTCCCACTGAAGCTTTCTTT.